This note documents a single T cell receptor beta chain sequence. The data were produced by immunoSEQ multiplex PCR, yet TCRdb's version contains in-frame clones alone and is incomplete. This sample carries 60,000 or so clones, 90% of them seen once, and the ten largest clones take around 2.1%. The sample originates from a study of T cell changes during pregnancy in multiple sclerosis. Deletions cut 9 bases from V and 6 bases from J, with 11 bases between. The CDR3 has 11 residues. Germline V CDR1 and CDR2: SGDLS, YYNGEE. The sample here was peripheral blood, taken in the second trimester of pregnancy. The receptor comes from a female donor in good health, enrolled as a control in a pregnancy study. The V call is TRBV9, the J call TRBJ2-3; TRBD2 is a possible D gene (6 bases). As DNA, the CDR3 is TGTGCCACGGGGACTGTTGATACGCAGTATTTT. The encoded protein is CATGTVDTQYF.